This TCR beta chain stems from a study of OX40 agonist ivuxolimab in advanced cancers. Of note for this clone: What it recognizes is unknown.

The CDR3 runs to 15 residues. Germline V lookup: CDR1 LNHNV, CDR2 YYDKDF (reference sequence). Trimming cost V 0 bases and J 1 base, with 7 bases left between them. Study-wide results and limits: Expanded clones tended on average to be more numerous among CD8+ T cells than CD4+.

Measured with immunoSEQ multiplex PCR; TCRdb has only the in-frame clones, and not every one. This sample yields about 90,000 clones, of which roughly 88% are seen a single time; about 0.3% belongs to the top ten. This TCR was recovered from an adult with an advanced solid tumor such as melanoma, head and neck, liver or kidney cancer. The V and J genes are TRBV15 and TRBJ2-1; no definite D call. Here the sequenced sample was CD4+ or CD8+ T cells sorted from blood, taken in a trial of the OX40 agonist ivuxolimab. Here the CDR3 reads CATSRDRSSYNEQFF. The CDR3, as DNA: TGTGCCACCAGCAGAGACCGGAGTTCCTACAATGAGCAGTTCTTC.